The TCR beta chain described here comes from a study of regulatory T cells in long-lasting Graves disease listed by TCRdb under 2021. For context, the study as a whole: Antithyroid drugs had been taken for less than 3 months by newly diagnosed Graves' disease patients. Patients with persistent Graves' disease were compared with patients with newly diagnosed Graves' disease using TCR sequencing and RNA sequencing of peripheral blood. The study was conducted in China and was registered as a clinical trial. A total of about 35 samples underwent TCR sequencing, from about 13 patients with persistent Graves' disease and roughly 20 patients with newly diagnosed Graves' disease. What the authors observed across the whole study: Preferential use of TRBV28, TRBJ1-2 and TRBJ2-5 was observed in persistent disease, whereas TRBV20-1 and TRBJ2-1 were favored in newly diagnosed disease. The study examined only peripheral blood because the primary lesion, thyroid tissue, could not be accessed. Persistent patients shared more public clonotypes among themselves (fewer than 3,000) than newly diagnosed patients did (more than 850). Compared with newly diagnosed patients, patients with persistent Graves' disease had lower TCR Shannon entropy and fewer highly expanded clones, which suggests clonal expansion. The small sample size was acknowledged by the authors as a limitation that may reduce accuracy. Sequencing and analysis were restricted to the TCR beta chain.

The trim is 1 base for V and 6 bases for J, with a gap of 7 bases between the germline ends. As encoded in the germline V gene, CDR1 is MGHDK while CDR2 is SYGVNS. Spanning cysteine to phenylalanine, the CDR3 consists of 13 amino acids. Of the read, only the CDR3 DNA is kept; its 39 bases are in frame from base 1. The time point label corresponds to: newly diagnosed GD, antithyroid drugs for less than 3 months. For both TCR sequencing and RNA sequencing, RNA was extracted from PBMCs using TRIzol. The diagnosis of Graves' disease was made according to American Thyroid Association guidelines. Recruitment of patients was carried out at an endocrinology department in Xi'an, China. Each patient gave approximately 8.8 milliliters of peripheral blood, collected in an EDTA anticoagulant tube. Ficoll Paque Plus density gradient separation was used to isolate PBMCs, and no additional T cell sorting was done. RNA quality was checked with an Agilent 2100 Bioanalyzer and agarose gel, and concentration with a NanoDrop 2000.

Library method: multiplex PCR. Sequencing instrument: Illumina HiSeq 4000. iRepertoire HTBI primers and Arm-PCR amplification of CDR3 regions were used to construct TCR beta libraries. Before sequencing, the PCR products underwent gel purification. In the authors' own workflow: A total of under 80 TRBV and 14 TRBJ segments were identified across samples and were used for gene usage analysis of CDR3 amino acid clonotypes. Filtered high-quality paired reads were merged into contigs using COPE and FqMerger. BLAST was used to align contigs to the IMGT TRBV, TRBD and TRBJ reference genes, and CDR3 was defined following IMGT. Clonotypes above 0.1% frequency were classified as highly expanded clones. Shannon entropy was used to measure repertoire diversity, and the Gini coefficient was used to measure V-J evenness. Public clonotypes were defined as clonotypes shared by more than one individual. TCRdb reworked the public reads: Q25 trimming with fastp, MiXCR clone assembly, productive beta chains retained. Every entry covers one CDR3 protein and lists the most common genes and DNA from its rows. In this record, the V and J calls reflect TCRdb's handling and not the investigators' own analysis. This sample gives around 400,000 distinct CDR3 sequences in total; about a sixth of them show up just once. The top ten hold roughly 20% of the sample.

Of note for this clonotype: Its antigen is unknown. No base-level quality is on record; no much larger clone is a single base apart.

The TCR comes from a female donor with Graves disease. The chain was built from TRBV25-1 and TRBJ1-5, and perhaps TRBD1 as D gene, on 6 matching bases. Sequencing used peripheral blood mononuclear cells (PBMCs), obtained at new diagnosis, from a patient treated with antithyroid drugs. The CDR3 protein: CASSESGAQPQHF. The nucleotide sequence reads TGTGCCAGCAGTGAATCAGGGGCTCAGCCCCAGCATTTT. With the rest looked up from the reference TRBV25-1 and TRBJ1-5 genes rather than sequenced, the full variable domain is EADIYQTPRYLVIGTGKKITLECSQTMGHDKMYWYQQDPGMELHLIHYSYGVNSTEKGDLSSESTVSRIRTEHFPLTLESARPSHTSQYLCASSESGAQPQHFGDGTRLSIL.